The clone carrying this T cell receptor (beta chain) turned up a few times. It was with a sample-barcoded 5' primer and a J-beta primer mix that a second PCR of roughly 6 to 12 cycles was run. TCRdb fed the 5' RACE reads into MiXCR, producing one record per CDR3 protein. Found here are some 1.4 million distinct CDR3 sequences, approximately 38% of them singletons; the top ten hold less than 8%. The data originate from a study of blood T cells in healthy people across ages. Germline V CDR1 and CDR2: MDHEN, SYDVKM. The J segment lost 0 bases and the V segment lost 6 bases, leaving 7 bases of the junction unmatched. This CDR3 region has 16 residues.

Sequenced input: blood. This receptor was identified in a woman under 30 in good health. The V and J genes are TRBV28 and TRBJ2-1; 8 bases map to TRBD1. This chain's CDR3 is CASRPGQGSSYNEQFF. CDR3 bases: TGTGCCAGCAGGCCCGGACAGGGAAGCTCCTACAATGAGCAGTTCTTC.